One sample yielded the 17 T cell receptor beta chains listed below, sequenced in a study of blood T cell repertoires in COVID-19 (dated by TCRdb to between 2020 and 2021). Library prep was done by the immunoSEQ multiplex PCR assay. TCRdb provides this immuneACCESS table in a form limited to in-frame rearrangements. Some clones are lacking; in checked studies, under half of them reflect an unresolved V gene, and why the rest are absent is not known. This sample lists 210,000 or so clones; 82% were detected once. The biggest ten clones account for approximately 12% of the sample. The sample taken for sequencing was peripheral blood. The receptors shown here come from a woman aged 40 to 55 with acute or convalescent COVID-19.

The chain recombines TRBV6-5 with TRBJ1-1, with 7 bases lining up with TRBD1. In germline, CDR1 is MNHEY, CDR2 SVGAGI. The CDR3 covers 14 residues. Trimming cost V 5 bases and J 0 bases; bases outside gene matches: 3. CDR3 bases: TGTGCCAGCAGTCGCGGGACAGTGAACACTGAAGCTTTCTTT. This encodes CASSRGTVNTEAFF.

V usage is TRBV4-3 and J usage is TRBJ2-1; 12 bases are shared with TRBD1. Losses at the gene ends were 0 bases for V and 7 bases for J; bases not matched to a gene: 7. Germline lookup yields CDR1 LGHNA and CDR2 YSLEER. This CDR3 region has 17 residues. This CDR3 reads CASSQDQGTGGWNEQFF. The CDR3 nucleotides read TGCGCCAGCAGCCAAGACCAGGGGACAGGGGGCTGGAATGAGCAGTTCTTC.

The genes are TRBV7-6 and TRBJ2-3, with 7 positions matching TRBD2. CDR1 is SGHVS, CDR2 FNYEAQ, per germline. Losses at the gene ends were 2 bases for V and 3 bases for J; bases not matched to a gene: 5. The CDR3 has 15 amino acids. CDR3 in amino acids: CASSLYSGGTDTQYF. The CDR3 DNA follows: TGTGCCAGCAGCTTATATTCGGGAGGTACAGATACGCAGTATTTT.

This chain uses TRBV5-6 with TRBJ1-3; possibly TRBD1 for D (6 bases). Looked up from germline, CDR1 is SGHDT and CDR2 is YYEEEE. V lost 6 bases and J lost 0, with 19 bases in between. This CDR3 contains 17 residues. The CDR3 bases are TGTGCCAGCACCGAAGGACAGCTCCGAATCTCTGGAAACACCATATATTTT. This gives the protein CASTEGQLRISGNTIYF. The full variable domain, in which reference TRBV5-6 and TRBJ1-3 provide the parts outside the CDR3, is DAGVTQSPTHLIKTRGQQVTLRCSPKSGHDTVSWYQQALGQGPQFIFQYYEEEERQRGNFPDRFSGHQFPNYSSELNVNALLLGDSALYLCASTEGQLRISGNTIYFGEGSWLTVV.

The chain couples TRBV3-1 (or the pseudogene TRBV3-2) to TRBJ1-4; 12 nucleotides agree with TRBD1. V dropped 1 base and J dropped 10; count of bases not matched to a gene: 4. This CDR3 has 15 residues. Germline loops: CDR1 LGHDT, CDR2 YNNKEL (reference sequence). CDR3 region: CASSQVPGQGAKLFF. The CDR3 coding sequence is TGTGCCAGCAGCCAAGTTCCGGGACAGGGGGCAAAACTGTTTTTT.

In this sample, this clone turned up a few times. V gene TRBV2 combines with J gene TRBJ2-7; D ambiguous. The CDR3 has 14 residues. The V gene lost 7 bases and the J gene lost 0 bases, with 13 bases spanning the gap. Germline CDR1 reads SNHLY; CDR2 reads FYNNEI. Written as DNA, the CDR3 is TGTGCCAGCAATGGCAGGCATCCCTCCTACGAGCAGTACTTC. Translated: CASNGRHPSYEQYF.

The J gene is TRBJ2-1, the V gene TRBV6-5; TRBD1 matches 10 bases. Per germline, CDR1 MNHEY and CDR2 SVGAGI. The CDR3 length is 14 residues. V lost 6 bases, J lost 6 bases, and 5 bases stayed unmatched. The CDR3 DNA is TGTGCCAGCAGCGGCCGGGACAGGGGCAATGAGCAGTTCTTC. It codes for CASSGRDRGNEQFF.

CDR3 amino acids: CAWSRGTGGSGNTIYF. For the CDR3, the DNA is TGTGCCTGGAGTAGAGGCACAGGGGGATCTGGAAACACCATATATTTT. The genes are TRBV30 and TRBJ1-3; 8 bases are shared with TRBD1. From germline, CDR1 is GTSNPN and CDR2 SVGIG (reference sequence). V lost 2 bases, J lost 1 base, and 7 bases stayed unmatched. The CDR3 extends over 16 amino acids.

Note on this clone: The junction shows a germline mismatch at one end, possibly a read error. The chain has TRBV12-5 and TRBJ1-4; D not certain. CDR3 size: 12 residues. In germline, CDR1 is LGHNT, CDR2 FRNRAP. Here the CDR3 DNA reads TGTGCTAGTGGTTTGGACGGACTTGCCGGGGTTTTT. Protein sequence: CASGLDGLAGVF.

The chain couples TRBV24-1 to TRBJ2-5; weak D call: TRBD1 (6 bases). V was pared by 4 bases and J by 3 bases, with 11 bases between. The CDR3 sequence is 14 residues long. The germline V gene encodes CDR1 KGHDR and CDR2 SFDVKD. DNA of the CDR3: TGTGCCACCAGTGACTCGGGACAAGAAGAGACCCAGTACTTC. This gives the protein CATSDSGQEETQYF.

The J gene is TRBJ1-1, the V gene TRBV13; D is perhaps TRBD1 (6 bases). V was trimmed by 7 bases and J by 2 bases, leaving 14 bases between them. The CDR3 runs to 14 residues. In germline, CDR1 is PRHDT, CDR2 FYEKMQ (reference sequence). The CDR3 spells CASTPGTSNTEAFF. The CDR3 DNA sequence: TGTGCCAGCACCCCCGGGACAAGTAACACTGAAGCTTTCTTT.

This clone showed up just once. The chain joins TRBV30 to TRBJ1-3, with no clear D. Deletions cut 4 bases from V and 0 bases from J, with 7 bases between. CDR1 and CDR2 from the germline V gene are GTSNPN and SVGIG (reference sequence). The CDR3 consists of 13 residues. In DNA form, the CDR3 reads TGTGCCTGGATCGGTAACTCTGGAAACACCATATATTTT. Its translation is CAWIGNSGNTIYF.

This sequence joins TRBV3-1 (or the pseudogene TRBV3-2) and TRBJ2-1, with TRBD2 matching 10 bases. V lost 3 bases and J lost 2; bases outside the gene matches: 4. The CDR3 length is 16 residues. CDR1 and CDR2 (germline): LGHDT, YNNKEL (reference sequence). In DNA form, the CDR3 reads TGTGCCAGCAGCCAGAGGGGACTAGCGCCCTACAATGAGCAGTTCTTC. Its translation: CASSQRGLAPYNEQFF.

This clone was seen more than once but under ten times. The chain has TRBV10-3 and TRBJ2-3; D is possibly TRBD2 (7 bases). The V end was cut by 4 bases, the J end by 6 bases, with 14 bases between. From germline, CDR1 is ENHRY and CDR2 SYGVKD. The CDR3 sequence is 14 residues long. Written as DNA, the CDR3 is TGTGCCATCAGTGGGGGGGGAGACAGGGATACGCAGTATTTT. It codes for CAISGGGDRDTQYF.

This clone was seen more than once but under ten times. The CDR3 DNA sequence: TGTGCCAGCAGCCCCTGGTCCGGGAACTATGGCTACACCTTC. It specifies CASSPWSGNYGYTF. The rearrangement links TRBV3-1 (or the pseudogene TRBV3-2) to TRBJ1-2; D call uncertain. The V and J ends lost 4 bases and 2 bases respectively, with 11 bases between them. This CDR3 is built from 14 residues. Germline values: CDR1 LGHDT, CDR2 YNNKEL (reference sequence).

This sequence joins TRBV4-1 and TRBJ1-6; no firm D call. Germline V CDR1 and CDR2: MGHRA, YSYEKL. V gave up 2 bases and J gave up 7 bases, with 3 bases separating them. This CDR3 region has 12 residues. The chain's CDR3 is CASSQQNSPLHF. The CDR3 DNA reads TGCGCCAGCAGCCAACAGAATTCACCCCTCCACTTT.

The CDR3 is CASSPEAQGAGGEQYF. DNA of the CDR3: TGCGCCAGCAGCCCCGAGGCCCAGGGGGCCGGGGGGGAGCAGTACTTC. V usage is TRBV5-1 and J usage is TRBJ2-7; D is perhaps TRBD1 (8 bases). The CDR3 has 16 amino acids. Trimming pared 4 bases from V and 7 bases from J, leaving 24 bases between. The V gene's germline CDR1 is SGHRS and CDR2 YFSETQ. Based on the CDR3 plus reference TRBV5-1 and TRBJ2-7, the full variable domain is KAGVTQTPRYLIKTRGQQVTLSCSPISGHRSVSWYQQTPGQGLQFLFEYFSETQRNKGNFPGRFSGRQFSNSRSEMNVSTLELGDSALYLCASSPEAQGAGGEQYFGPGTRLTVT.